This T cell receptor beta chain appears in the sequencing data of a study of cytomegalovirus exposure and HLA in healthy donors listed by TCRdb under 2017. Regarding the study in general: An earlier analysis of about 560 of the donors reported approximately 300 Gb of sequence data and 117 million unique TCR beta sequences obtained from about 179 million T cells. An early release that covered about 600 HLA-typed donors contained about 300 gigabases of sequencing data and 80 million or so unique TCR sequences. Among the approximately 430 genotyped donors, more than 70% belonged to the genetic ancestry cluster associated with self-reported Caucasian donors. The aim of the study was to test whether cataloging public T cell receptors could identify signatures of past pathogen exposure. The T cell repertoires of 666 subjects were profiled by immunosequencing and related to cytomegalovirus serostatus. A separate validation cohort of 100 to 150 different subjects was used in addition to the 666-subject first cohort. To predict cytomegalovirus infection status, the study brought together high-throughput TCR immunosequencing, statistical association of individual TCRs with disease status, and machine learning. A later analysis re-analyzed previously published TCR beta repertoires from 550 to 700 donors and added high-resolution HLA genotyping to study TCR occurrence patterns. In the later analysis, no new phenotypic data were used to find candidate immune exposures; instead, reliance was placed on TCR beta sequences and their occurrence across donors. In an earlier analysis of about 590 of the donors, high-throughput TCR beta sequencing was used to judge whether each TCR beta V gene segment behaved as functional or pseudogenic. Alongside the repertoire data, information on donor age, sex, ethnicity and CMV serostatus was compiled. A later genetic analysis used genome-wide SNP genotypes for about 65% of the 666 donors, treating that subset as a discovery cohort. All discovery cohort repertoires had been generated using a single sequencing platform. Class I and class II HLA loci were covered by the typing at four-digit resolution. Typing coverage varied by locus: roughly 620-640 donors for A, B, C, DRB1 and DQB1; roughly 510 for DQA1; more than 600 for DPA1; 400 to 480 for DPB1. A few DR-DQ haplotypes were handled as single units for association and clustering because linkage in the cohort was strong. On average, about 200,000 unique TCR beta nucleotide sequences were sequenced per donor among some 430 genotyped donors of the cohort, with roughly 18% of those sequences being non-productive.

A word on this clone: The target of this receptor is not known. The input lacks base qualities; no much larger clone sits a single base away.

Libraries were constructed by the immunoSEQ multiplex PCR assay. For the multiplex PCR, a mixture combining 60 forward primers for TCR Vbeta segments and 13 reverse primers for TCR Jbeta segments was used. Amplification of the CDR3 region of rearranged TCR beta genes was performed with a multiplex PCR assay on genomic DNA. The amplified TCR beta libraries were sequenced on the Illumina HiSeq System as 87-base-pair reads. The authors' pipeline ran thus. In a later analysis, roughly 80 million unique TCR beta chains were counted across the 690 or so repertoires, and some 10 million of these chains were shared by at least two donors. A nearest-neighbor algorithm error-corrected the raw reads and collapsed the reads into unique sequences, merging closely related sequences to remove PCR and sequencing errors. Alignment of CDR3 sequences to IMGT reference sequences was used to assign V, D and J gene segments. For a sequence to be retained, at least a six-nucleotide match to both a V gene segment and a J gene segment was required. Rearrangements were called productive when the CDR3 lacked stop codons and stayed in frame with V and J; all others were non-productive. CDR3 was defined by IMGT convention, running from the second conserved V-encoded cysteine to the conserved J-encoded phenylalanine. Sequences without an unambiguous match to a single V gene segment were excluded from the earlier analysis of a few hundred of the donors. An earlier analysis of roughly 590 of the donors called V segments functional above 56.7% productive rearrangements and segregating when the between-donor standard deviation exceeded 5%. To diagnose cytomegalovirus status from the catalog of TCR beta chain sequences, a statistical classification framework was built. V and J gene assignment, in a later analysis, came from comparing TCR nucleotide sequences with IMGT/GENE-DB human TR gene sequences. The TCRdist pipeline was used in a later analysis to assign CDR3 sequences and most-parsimonious VDJ recombination scenarios. A later analysis defined each TCR beta chain by its CDR3 amino acid sequence plus V-gene family, and excluded reads lacking a unique V-gene family. In a later analysis, several hundred highly shared, low-generation-probability nucleotide sequences were removed to address suspected cross-contamination and a sequencing artifact. In a later analysis, a clonal expansion index was calculated for each public chain from normalized within-repertoire ranks of inferred template counts. A later analysis computed generation probabilities with a VDJ recombination model fitted to out-of-frame rearrangements, and checked the results against IGoR. In a later analysis, TCR-TCR, TCR-HLA and TCR-CMV co-occurrence was scored with hypergeometric tests, and a repertoire-size bias correction was applied to TCR pairs. False discovery rates were estimated in a later analysis by permuting HLA or CMV assignments 20 times. In a later analysis, co-occurring TCRs were grouped using DBSCAN, with TCRdist sequence similarity added in when clustering inside HLA-allele-positive subsets. For co-occurrence clustering, repertoires with fewer than 30,000 or more than 120,000 public chains were excluded, along with five repertoires with anomalous nucleotide sharing. Not all clones reach the TCRdb copy of this immuneACCESS table, which keeps in-frame sequences only. Checked studies attribute under half of the gap to unresolved V genes and leave the rest unexplained. V and J calls and clone size are those listed in that table; D and trimming were worked out from the DNA. The sample has under 170,000 clones on record, more than 65% of them singletons. The top ten constitute roughly 6% of the sample.

The cohort was made up of approximately 700 healthy bone marrow donors. At the time of sampling, every cohort member was nominally healthy, though immune exposures that went unrecorded were likely present. The donor tested CMV seropositive, placing the donor among the roughly 300 seropositive members of the cohort. A peripheral blood sample was collected from each donor, and TCR beta sequencing was performed on peripheral blood mononuclear cells. Genomic DNA was extracted from the blood cell samples with the Qiagen DNeasy Blood Extraction Kit. What the research found in general, with its limitations: Presence/absence analyses assumed roughly uniform sequencing depth across donors, an assumption that may not hold. A further reported finding was that TCR beta sequences accurately predicted the HLA-A and HLA-B alleles for most subjects in the first cohort. According to a later genetic analysis, donors in an Asian-associated ancestry cluster had fewer N-insertions in productive TCRs than the approximately 670-donor mean. Specific HLA alleles were associated with 15,000 to 20,000 TCR beta sequences at a false discovery rate of 0.05 in a later analysis. Several of the top co-occurrence clusters appeared to be linked to parvovirus B19, influenza, CMV and Epstein-Barr virus, according to a later analysis. According to the authors, the approach could potentially be generalized to other disease states and immunological phenotypes. The cohort was sequenced for TCR beta chains only, and without alpha or paired-chain data the features that could be detected were limited. Compared with equally common non-associated chains, HLA-associated TCR beta chains in a later analysis were more clonally expanded and had lower generation probabilities. A cluster of highly shared sequence variants was judged likely to represent a technical artifact of the sequencing pipeline. In a later analysis, most CMV-associated TCR beta chains were found to appear HLA-restricted, with HLA associations seemingly driven largely by CMV exposure. Broadly in line with IMGT annotations, most TCR beta V segments showed up in productive rearrangements about 87% or about 30% of the time in an earlier analysis of several hundred of the donors. A later analysis found that TCR association rates varied across HLA loci, with DRB1 alleles showing the most associated TCRs and HLA-C alleles the fewest. Some IMGT-functional V segments, including TRBV6-2 and TRBV6-3, could not be distinguished by the 87-base-pair reads and were therefore excluded. Across donors, most TCR sequences were observed very rarely, whereas some public TCRs were present in many individuals. A later genetic analysis associated a missense DCLRE1C variant with V-gene and J-gene trimming of TCR beta chains, and an independent cohort replicated the association. Because HLA typing was missing for some donors at each locus, association tests included only the typed subset. The only immune exposure information available for the cohort was CMV serostatus. When HLA alleles, especially DR and DQ, strongly co-occurred, attributing TCR associations to individual alleles was difficult. Because counts were too low, fewer than 20 rarely observed V segments, including chromosome 9 orphons, were excluded from the earlier analysis of 500 to 700 of the donors. A few of the identified cytomegalovirus-associated TCR beta chains were confirmed in vitro to be specific for cytomegalovirus antigens. Correlated functional status among segregating V segments might be attributable to linkage disequilibrium, but an unknown experimental factor could not be ruled out. The classifier was reported to diagnose cytomegalovirus status with high specificity and sensitivity in both the original cohort and the validation cohort. A total of 164 TCR beta chains were listed by the study as associated with cytomegalovirus.

Including the terminal cysteine and phenylalanine, the CDR3 comprises 13 residues. Of all the DNA, just the CDR3 is kept, 39 bases in frame from base 1. The germline V gene sets CDR1 to SGHTA and CDR2 to FQGNSA. Here V drops 5 bases and J drops 5 bases, and the junction holds 3 bases not matched to any gene. The V and J segments used are TRBV7-2 and TRBJ2-1, with 7 middle bases fitting TRBD1. Material for sequencing was PBMCs. This receptor was obtained from a man aged 50-60 years in good health and CMV-seropositive. The nucleotides read TGTGCCAGCAGCAGGGGGCCAGACAATGAGCAGTTCTTC. This is translated as CASSRGPDNEQFF.